This T cell receptor beta chain was captured in a study of T cells in Graves' hyperthyroidism and ophthalmopathy (dated by TCRdb to 2018 to 2020). At the level of the whole study: Peripheral blood samples were taken at initial diagnosis, before any treatment was given. To identify TCR V-J signatures that set the groups apart, the researchers used a discovery cohort of 95 to 100 patients, made up of 40 to 45 with Graves' ophthalmopathy and 55 to 65 with stable Graves' hyperthyroidism. Following sampling, methimazole starting at 30 mg daily was given to hyperthyroidism patients, and high-dose intravenous methylprednisolone was given to ophthalmopathy patients. Thyroid tissue and blood T-cell repertoires from about six Graves' hyperthyroidism patients were also compared in the study. For training and testing, the 100 or so patients in the discovery cohort were randomly divided in a 7:3 ratio. The paper describes TCR Vbeta CDR3 sequencing of fewer than 150 peripheral blood samples, made up of 43 ophthalmopathy patients, 70 to 75 hyperthyroidism patients and 17 progressor patients. Prospective prediction of ophthalmopathy was tested in an independent validation cohort of approximately 19 hyperthyroidism patients and 15 to 17 patients who later progressed to ophthalmopathy. What the work shows at the level of the full study, not this receptor alone: In cross-validation, a model built on a 13 V-J signature told ophthalmopathy apart from stable hyperthyroidism with 85% to 90% sensitivity and around 81% specificity, and in testing the same model reached 80%/75%. In validation, the model predicted progression to ophthalmopathy with around 71% sensitivity and 72% to 75% specificity, a median of 6.5 months before onset. Most expanded thyroid clonotypes (frequency above 0.001) were also found in blood, which suggests that blood repertoires may mirror thyroid immune responses. No statistical method was used to fix the sample size in advance, and group allocation was not hidden from the investigators.

As for this clonotype: Its antigen has not been determined. Given a much more abundant clone one base away, this may be a read error.

Moderately to severely active disease, a Clinical Activity Score of at least 3, a NOSPECS grade of at least 4, and a duration under 3 months were present in ophthalmopathy patients. The study excluded patients with uncontrolled infections, other autoimmune diseases, pregnancy or lactation. Diagnoses were established on the basis of clinical symptoms, serum thyroxine and TRAb, thyroid ultrasound, and orbital computed tomography. PBMCs were isolated from approximately 10 ml of fresh peripheral blood by Ficoll-Paque density gradient centrifugation. Trizol reagent was used to extract total RNA, and RNA quality was then checked on an Agilent 2100 Bioanalyzer. The TCR beta CDR3 regions were amplified from RNA transcripts. The first round of RT-PCR for the TCR CDR3 was performed with the HTBI primer set and the Qiagen OneStep RT-PCR kit. A second multiplex PCR round built the libraries, followed by size selection and purification. Libraries were sequenced paired-end with 100 bp reads on an Illumina HiSeq2000. The study's own analysis went as follows. SOAPnuke was used to process the raw data, throwing out any read that contained adapters or uncalled bases, had a mean Phred below 15, or lacked an exact constant-primer or identifier match. COPE v1.2.5 was used to merge high-quality paired reads, and clonotypes were defined as unique nucleotide sequences. MiTCR v1.1 was used to align the clonotypes against IMGT TRBV, TRBD and TRBJ reference segments. The analysis included only V-J combinations with a frequency above 0.0001, which together covered 98% to 99.2% of the repertoires. A TCS score was defined as the ratio between F50 (clonal expansion) and ExV (chaos), using BLOSUM62-based TCRdist between CDR3 peptides within each V-J. Welch's t-statistics and random forest reduced roughly 530 V-J features to 13, which were used in a naive Bayes classifier (R e1071). TCRdb reprocessed the public reads (quality trimming at Q25 with fastp, clone calling with MiXCR) and kept in-frame beta chains. Each entry merges the rows of one CDR3 protein and shows their most common DNA and genes. The authors' filters were not applied to this entry. The table for this sample lists 400,000 or so distinct CDR3 sequences; about 15% of them were counted only once. The top ten hold roughly a fifth of the sample.

Taken from cysteine to phenylalanine, the CDR3 has 14 residues. Left in the record is the CDR3 DNA by itself, 42 bases read in frame from the first base. From a lookup of the germline V gene, CDR1 and CDR2 are MNHEY and SVGAGI. The chain is assembled from TRBV6-5 and TRBJ2-2; the D gene is possibly TRBD1 or TRBD2, with 5 bases matching each. The clonotype originates from a woman aged 60 to 75 with Graves' ophthalmopathy. Sequencing was performed on blood. The bases read TGTGCCGGCAGTTACGGGACGGCCACCGGGGAGCTGTTTTTT. It is translated as CAGSYGTATGELFF.